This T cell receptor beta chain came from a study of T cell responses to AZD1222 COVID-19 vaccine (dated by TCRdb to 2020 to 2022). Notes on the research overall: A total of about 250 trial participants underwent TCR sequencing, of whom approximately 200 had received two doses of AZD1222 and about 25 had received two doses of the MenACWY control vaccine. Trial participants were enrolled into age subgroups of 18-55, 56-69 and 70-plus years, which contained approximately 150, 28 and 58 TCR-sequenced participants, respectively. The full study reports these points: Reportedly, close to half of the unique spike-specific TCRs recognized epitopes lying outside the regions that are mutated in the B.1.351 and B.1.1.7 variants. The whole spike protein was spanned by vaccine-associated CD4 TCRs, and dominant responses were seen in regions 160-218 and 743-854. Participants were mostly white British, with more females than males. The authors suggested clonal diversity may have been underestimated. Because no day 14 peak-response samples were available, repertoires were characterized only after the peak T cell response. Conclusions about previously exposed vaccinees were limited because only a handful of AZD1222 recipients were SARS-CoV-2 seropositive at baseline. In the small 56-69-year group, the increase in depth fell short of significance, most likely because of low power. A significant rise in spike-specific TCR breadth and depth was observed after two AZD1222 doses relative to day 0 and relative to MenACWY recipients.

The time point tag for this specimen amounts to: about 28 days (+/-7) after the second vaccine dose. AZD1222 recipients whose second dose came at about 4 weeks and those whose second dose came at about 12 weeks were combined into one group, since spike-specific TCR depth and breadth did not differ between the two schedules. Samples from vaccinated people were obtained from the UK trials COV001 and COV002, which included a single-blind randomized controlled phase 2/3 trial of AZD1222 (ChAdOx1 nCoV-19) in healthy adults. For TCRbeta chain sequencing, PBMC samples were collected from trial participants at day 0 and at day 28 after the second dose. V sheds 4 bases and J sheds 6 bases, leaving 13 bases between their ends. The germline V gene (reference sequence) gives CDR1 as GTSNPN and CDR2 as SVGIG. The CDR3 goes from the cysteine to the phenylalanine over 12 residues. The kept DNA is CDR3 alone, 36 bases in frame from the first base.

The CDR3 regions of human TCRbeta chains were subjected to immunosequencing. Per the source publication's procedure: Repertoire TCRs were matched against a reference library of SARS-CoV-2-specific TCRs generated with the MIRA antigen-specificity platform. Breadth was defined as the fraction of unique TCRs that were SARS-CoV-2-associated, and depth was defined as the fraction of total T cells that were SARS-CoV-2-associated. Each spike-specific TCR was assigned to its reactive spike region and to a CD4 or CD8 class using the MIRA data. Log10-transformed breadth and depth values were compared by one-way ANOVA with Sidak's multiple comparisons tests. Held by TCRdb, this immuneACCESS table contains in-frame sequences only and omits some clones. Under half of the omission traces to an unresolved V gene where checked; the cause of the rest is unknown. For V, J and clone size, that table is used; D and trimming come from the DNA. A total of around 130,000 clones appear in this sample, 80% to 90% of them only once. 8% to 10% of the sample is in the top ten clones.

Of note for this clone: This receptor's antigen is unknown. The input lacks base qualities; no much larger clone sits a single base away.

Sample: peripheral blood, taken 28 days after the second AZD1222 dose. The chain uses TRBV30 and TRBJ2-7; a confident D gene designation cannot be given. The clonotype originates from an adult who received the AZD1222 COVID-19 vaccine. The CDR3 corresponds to CAWNSGGPEQYF. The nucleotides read TGTGCCTGGAATTCAGGTGGTCCCGAGCAGTACTTC.